This T cell receptor beta chain comes out of a study of cytomegalovirus exposure and HLA in healthy donors. Findings and limits, study-wide: An observed cluster of highly shared sequence variants was recorded as a likely sequencing artifact.

With regard to this clone: Its antigen is undetermined.

The PCR made use of 60 Vbeta and 13 Jbeta primers. Clones were read by immunoSEQ multiplex PCR, and TCRdb kept only the in-frame ones, dropping some. The listing contains under 70,000 clones. CDR3 size: 16 residues. CDR1 is MDHEN, CDR2 SYDVKM, per germline. The V and J ends lost 1 base and 6 bases respectively, with 13 bases between them. The clonotype originates from a woman aged 18-30 years in good health and CMV-seronegative. Material for sequencing was PBMCs. The chain uses TRBV28 and TRBJ1-6; the D gene is possibly TRBD1 (5 bases). DNA for the CDR3: TGTGCCAGCAGTTTATCGATCCAGGGCTTTAATTCACCCCTCCACTTT. Protein product: CASSLSIQGFNSPLHF.